The present entry profiles one T cell receptor beta chain with its context. Here immunoSEQ multiplex PCR was the method, and the copy in TCRdb shows in-frame clones only, minus some. In the table there are tens of thousands of clones, 90% of which are singletons. Documented time point: pretreatment peripheral blood. These data originate in a study of PD-L1 blockade in urothelial cancer. Overall study context: Male sex and bladder-origin urothelial cancer characterized about 90% of the roughly 30 patients.

This CDR3 has 12 residues. CDR1 and CDR2 (germline): SGHDT, YYEEEE. The V gene lost 2 bases and the J gene lost 9 bases, with 6 bases spanning the gap. The TCR originated in a man between 60 and 75 years old with urothelial cancer. This specimen was PBMCs, taken around atezolizumab (anti-PD-L1) treatment. The gene calls are TRBV5-6 and TRBJ1-6, with unresolved D. The CDR3 region is CASSFSSSPLHF. The CDR3 bases are TGTGCCAGCAGCTTTTCTAGTTCACCCCTCCACTTT.